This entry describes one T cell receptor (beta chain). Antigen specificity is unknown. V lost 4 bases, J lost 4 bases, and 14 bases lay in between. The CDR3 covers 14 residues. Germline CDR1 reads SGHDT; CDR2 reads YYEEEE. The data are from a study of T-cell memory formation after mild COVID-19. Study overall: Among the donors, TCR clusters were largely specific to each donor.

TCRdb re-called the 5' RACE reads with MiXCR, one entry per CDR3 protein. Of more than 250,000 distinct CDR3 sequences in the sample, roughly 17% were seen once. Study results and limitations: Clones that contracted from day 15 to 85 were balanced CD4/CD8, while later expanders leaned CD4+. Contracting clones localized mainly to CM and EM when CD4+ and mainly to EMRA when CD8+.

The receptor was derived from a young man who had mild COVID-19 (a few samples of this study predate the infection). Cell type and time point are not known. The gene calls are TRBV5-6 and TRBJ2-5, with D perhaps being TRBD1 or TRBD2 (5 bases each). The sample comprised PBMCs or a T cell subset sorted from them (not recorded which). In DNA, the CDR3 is TGTGCCAGCAGCCCACTACGGGGCGGAGAGACCCAGTACTTC. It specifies CASSPLRGGETQYF.